The clone carrying this TCR beta chain was found many times. This record belongs to a study of T cell repertoires in cytomegalovirus infection. V gave up 3 bases and J gave up 1 base; unmatched junction bases: 9. CDR1 and CDR2 (germline): SGHTA, FQGNSA. The length of the CDR3 is 18 residues. Via MiXCR, TCRdb re-called the reads, giving one row per CDR3 protein. This table has hundreds of thousands of distinct CDR3 sequences, 20% to 25% appearing once. The chain uses TRBV7-2 and TRBJ2-1; 10 bases are shared with TRBD2. The source material was CD8+ T cells from PBMCs. This sequence originates from a human donor in good health (CMV status not recorded). Some clones in this sample may be carry-over from other donors' samples. This CDR3 reads CASSLLAGALGSYNEQFF. The CDR3 coding sequence is TGTGCCAGCAGCTTGCTAGCGGGGGCGCTGGGGTCCTACAATGAGCAGTTCTTC.